These 2 T cell receptor beta chains were sequenced from one sample in a study of blood T cells in healthy people across ages. The use of a sample-barcoded 5' primer and a J-beta primer mix characterized a second PCR of about 7 to 12 cycles. MiXCR, run by TCRdb on the 5' RACE reads, gives a single entry per CDR3 protein. The repertoire holds 600,000 to 1,000,000 distinct CDR3 sequences, with 55% to 75% as singletons. Sequencing input: blood. The receptors originated from a man aged 30-40 years in good health.

The chain recombines TRBV24-1 with TRBJ2-1, with 12 positions matching TRBD1. The CDR3 contains 16 residues. V gave up 4 bases and J gave up 7 bases; unmatched junction bases: 7. CDR1 is KGHDR, CDR2 SFDVKD, per germline. The CDR3 DNA is TGTGCCACCAGTGACAGGGACAGGGGGCTACCGAATGAGCAGTTCTTC. Translating gives CATSDRDRGLPNEQFF.

The chain employs TRBV6-5 and TRBJ2-7; the D call may be TRBD1 or TRBD2 (6 bases each). Trimming left V 0 bases short and J 0 bases short, with 18 bases between. In germline, CDR1 is MNHEY, CDR2 SVGAGI. This CDR3 region has 18 residues. The CDR3 coding sequence is TGTGCCAGCAGTTACTCAGTAACGGGGGCCGCCCCCTCCTACGAGCAGTACTTC. This encodes CASSYSVTGAAPSYEQYF.